This T cell receptor (beta chain) was profiled in a study of T cells in Graves' hyperthyroidism and ophthalmopathy. Trimming removed 6 bases from V and 10 bases from J; junction bases left unmatched: 17. The CDR3 runs to 15 residues. Per germline, CDR1 SQVTM and CDR2 ANQGSEA. Amplification of TCR beta CDR3 regions was performed using RNA transcripts as template. RT-PCR in the first round (using the HTBI primer set) targeted the TCR CDR3. Via MiXCR, TCRdb re-called the multiplex PCR reads, giving one row per CDR3 protein. The profile shows over 500,000 distinct CDR3 sequences, about 15% of them singletons.

This receptor was taken from a woman in her forties with Graves' hyperthyroidism. The chain joins TRBV29-1 to TRBJ2-5; 10 bases map to TRBD1. Sequenced input: blood. The CDR3: CSVAQRLTGGPFQYF. The CDR3 DNA is TGCAGCGTGGCGCAACGGTTGACAGGGGGCCCGTTCCAGTACTTC. The entire variable domain, with the rest obtained from reference TRBV29-1 and TRBJ2-5, is as follows: SAVISQKPSRDICQRGTSLTIQCQVDSQVTMMFWYRQQPGQSLTLIATANQGSEATYESGFVIDKFPISRPNLTFSTLTVSNMSPEDSSIYLCSVAQRLTGGPFQYFGPGTRLLVL.